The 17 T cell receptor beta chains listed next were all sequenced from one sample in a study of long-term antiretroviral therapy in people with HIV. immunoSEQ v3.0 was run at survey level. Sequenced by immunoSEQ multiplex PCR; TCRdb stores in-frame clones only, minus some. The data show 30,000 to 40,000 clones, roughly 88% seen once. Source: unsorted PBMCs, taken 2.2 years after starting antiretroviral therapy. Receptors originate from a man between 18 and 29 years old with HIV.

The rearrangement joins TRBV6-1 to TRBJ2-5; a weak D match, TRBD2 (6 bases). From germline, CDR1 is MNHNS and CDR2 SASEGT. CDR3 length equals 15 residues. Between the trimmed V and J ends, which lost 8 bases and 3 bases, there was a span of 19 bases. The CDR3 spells CASGDMGGTEETQYF. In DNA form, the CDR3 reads TGTGCCAGCGGCGACATGGGCGGGACCGAAGAGACCCAGTACTTC.

The CDR3 reads CASSFWRGFADTQYF. In DNA, the CDR3 is TGTGCCAGCAGTTTTTGGCGGGGGTTTGCAGATACGCAGTATTTT. The J gene is TRBJ2-3, the V gene TRBV27, with 7 bases identical to TRBD2. This CDR3 spans 15 amino acids. The germline CDR1 and CDR2 sequences are MNHEY and SMNVEV (reference sequence). Trimming at V came to 3 bases and at J to 4 bases, leaving 7 bases not matched to a gene.

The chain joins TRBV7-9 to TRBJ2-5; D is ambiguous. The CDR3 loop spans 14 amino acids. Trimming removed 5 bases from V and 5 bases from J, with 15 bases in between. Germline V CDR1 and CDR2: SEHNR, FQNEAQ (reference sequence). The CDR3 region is CASSRVRSGETQYF. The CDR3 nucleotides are TGTGCCAGCAGCAGAGTTAGGTCTGGGGAGACCCAGTACTTC.

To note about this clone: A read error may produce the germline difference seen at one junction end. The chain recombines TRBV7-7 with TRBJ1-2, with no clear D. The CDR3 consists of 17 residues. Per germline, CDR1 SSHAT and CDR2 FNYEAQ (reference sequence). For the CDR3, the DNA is TGTGCTAGCAGCTTATTGGATTGGTTCCCAGCTAACTATGGCTACACCTTC. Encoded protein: CASSLLDWFPANYGYTF.

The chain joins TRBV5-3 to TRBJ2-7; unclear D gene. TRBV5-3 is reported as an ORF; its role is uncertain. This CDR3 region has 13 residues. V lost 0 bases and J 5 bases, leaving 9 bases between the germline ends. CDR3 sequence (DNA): TGTGCCAGAAGCTTGGGCAGGTCCCACGAGCAGTACTTC. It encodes CARSLGRSHEQYF.

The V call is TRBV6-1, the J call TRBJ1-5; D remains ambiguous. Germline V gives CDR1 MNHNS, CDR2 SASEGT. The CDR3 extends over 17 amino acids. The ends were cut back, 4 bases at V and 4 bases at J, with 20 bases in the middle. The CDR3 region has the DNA TGTGCCAGCAGTGCAAAAGGGTGGGAGATATTGAATCAGCCCCAGCATTTT. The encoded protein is CASSAKGWEILNQPQHF.

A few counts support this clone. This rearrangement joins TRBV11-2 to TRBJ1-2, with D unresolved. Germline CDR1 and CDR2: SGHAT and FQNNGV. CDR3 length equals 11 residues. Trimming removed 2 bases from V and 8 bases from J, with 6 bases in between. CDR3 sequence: CASSLIEGYTF. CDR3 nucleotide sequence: TGTGCCAGCAGCTTAATTGAAGGCTACACCTTC.

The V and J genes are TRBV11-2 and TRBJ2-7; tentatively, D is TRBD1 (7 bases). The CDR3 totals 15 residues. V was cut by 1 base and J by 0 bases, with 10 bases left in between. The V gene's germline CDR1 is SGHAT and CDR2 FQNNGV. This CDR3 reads CASSLGGDSSYEQYF. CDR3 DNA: TGTGCCAGCAGCTTAGGGGGGGACAGCTCCTACGAGCAGTACTTC.

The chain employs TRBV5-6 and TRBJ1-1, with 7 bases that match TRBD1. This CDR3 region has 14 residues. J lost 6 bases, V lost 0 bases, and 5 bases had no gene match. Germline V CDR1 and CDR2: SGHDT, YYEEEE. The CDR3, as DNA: TGTGCCAGCAGCTTGGGAGCGGGGACAGCTGAAGCTTTCTTT. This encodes CASSLGAGTAEAFF.

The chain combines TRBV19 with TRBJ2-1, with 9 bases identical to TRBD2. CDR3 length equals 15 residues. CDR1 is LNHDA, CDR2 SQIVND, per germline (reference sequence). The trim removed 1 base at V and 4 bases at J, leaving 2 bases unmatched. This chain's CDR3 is CASSIASGVYNEQFF. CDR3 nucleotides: TGTGCCAGTAGTATAGCTAGCGGGGTTTACAATGAGCAGTTCTTC.

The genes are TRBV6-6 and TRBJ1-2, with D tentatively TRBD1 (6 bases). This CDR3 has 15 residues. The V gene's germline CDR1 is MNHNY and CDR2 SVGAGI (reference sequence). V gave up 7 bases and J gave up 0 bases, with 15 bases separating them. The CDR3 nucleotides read TGTGCCAGCACGGTACGGGACACAGCTAACTATGGCTACACCTTC. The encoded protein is CASTVRDTANYGYTF.

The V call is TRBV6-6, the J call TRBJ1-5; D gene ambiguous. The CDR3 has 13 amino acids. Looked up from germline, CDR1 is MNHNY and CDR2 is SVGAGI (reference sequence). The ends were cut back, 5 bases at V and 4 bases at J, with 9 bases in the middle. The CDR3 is CASSQNFNQPQHF. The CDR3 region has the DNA TGTGCCAGCAGTCAGAATTTTAATCAGCCCCAGCATTTT.

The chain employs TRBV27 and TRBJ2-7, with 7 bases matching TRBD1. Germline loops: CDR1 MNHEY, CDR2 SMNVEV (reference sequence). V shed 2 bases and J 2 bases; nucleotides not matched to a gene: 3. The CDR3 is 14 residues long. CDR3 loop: CASSLRDRPYEQYF. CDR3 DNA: TGTGCCAGCAGTTTACGGGACAGACCCTACGAGCAGTACTTC.

CDR3: CASSVDGTGLEDTQYF. The CDR3 nucleotides read TGTGCCAGCAGCGTAGACGGGACAGGGCTCGAAGATACGCAGTATTTT. V gene TRBV9 combines with J gene TRBJ2-3; the match to TRBD1 covers 9 bases. J was trimmed by 5 bases and V by 0 bases; bases with no gene match: 7. Germline values: CDR1 SGDLS, CDR2 YYNGEE. The CDR3 length is 16 residues.

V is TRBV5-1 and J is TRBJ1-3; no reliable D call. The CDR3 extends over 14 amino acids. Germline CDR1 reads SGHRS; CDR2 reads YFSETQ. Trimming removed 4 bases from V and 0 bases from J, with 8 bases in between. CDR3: CASSEGGSGNTIYF. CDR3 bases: TGCGCCAGCAGCGAAGGAGGCTCTGGAAACACCATATATTTT.

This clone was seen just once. The CDR3 is CASAPRGETDTQYF. The CDR3 DNA is TGTGCTAGTGCTCCGCGGGGAGAGACAGATACGCAGTATTTT. This chain connects TRBV12-5 to TRBJ2-3, with D tentatively TRBD2 (6 bases). The length of the CDR3 is 14 residues. Germline V CDR1 and CDR2: LGHNT, FRNRAP. V gave up 7 bases and J gave up 3 bases, with 14 bases separating them.

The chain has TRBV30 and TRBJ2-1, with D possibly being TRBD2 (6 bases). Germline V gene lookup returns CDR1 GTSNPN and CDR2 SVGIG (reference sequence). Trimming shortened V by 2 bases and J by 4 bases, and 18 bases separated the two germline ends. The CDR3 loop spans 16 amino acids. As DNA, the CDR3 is TGTGCCTGGAGTATCCCCTGGAGTAGCGGATACAATGAGCAGTTCTTC. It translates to CAWSIPWSSGYNEQFF.